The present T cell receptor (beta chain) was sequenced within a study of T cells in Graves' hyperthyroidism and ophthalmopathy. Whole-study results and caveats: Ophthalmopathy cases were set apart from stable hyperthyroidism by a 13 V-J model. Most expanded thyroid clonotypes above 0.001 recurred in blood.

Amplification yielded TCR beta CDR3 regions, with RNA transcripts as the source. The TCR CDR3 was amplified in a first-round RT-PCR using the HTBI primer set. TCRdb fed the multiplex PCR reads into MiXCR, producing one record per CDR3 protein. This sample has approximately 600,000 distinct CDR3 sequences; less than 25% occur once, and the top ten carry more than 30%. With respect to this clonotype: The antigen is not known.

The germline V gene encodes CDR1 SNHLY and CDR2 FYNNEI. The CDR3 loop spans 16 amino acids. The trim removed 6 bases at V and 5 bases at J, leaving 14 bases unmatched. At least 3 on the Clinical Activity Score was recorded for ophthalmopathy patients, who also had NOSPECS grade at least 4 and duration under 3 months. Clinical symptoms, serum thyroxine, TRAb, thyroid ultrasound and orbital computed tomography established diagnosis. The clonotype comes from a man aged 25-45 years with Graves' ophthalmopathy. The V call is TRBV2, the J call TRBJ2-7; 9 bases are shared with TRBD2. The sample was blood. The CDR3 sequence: CASSAFGVAGVHEQYF. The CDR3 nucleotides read TGTGCCAGCAGCGCGTTCGGAGTAGCGGGAGTCCACGAGCAGTACTTC.